This T cell receptor beta chain was recorded in a study of blood T cells in healthy people across ages. The second PCR ran 7 to 11 cycles with a sample-barcoded 5' primer and J-beta primers. Using its own MiXCR run on the 5' RACE reads, TCRdb lists one record per CDR3 protein. In the table there are hundreds of thousands of distinct CDR3 sequences, 48% of which are singletons. The donors, healthy Caucasians from Russia, were aged about 6 to 100. A note on this clonotype: The antigen is undetermined.

V lost 6 bases, J lost 0 bases, and 11 bases lay in between. The CDR3 totals 14 residues. CDR1 and CDR2 from the germline V gene are DFQATT and SNEGSKA (reference sequence). Study findings and constraints: Across the age range, TCR beta diversity per million T cells fell in a roughly linear way.

The source is a man under 40 in good health. The chain is built from TRBV20-1 and TRBJ1-4; possible D gene TRBD1, 5 bases. The sample comprised blood. The CDR3 DNA sequence: TGCAGTGCCCGCCCGACAGCAACTAATGAAAAACTGTTTTTT. As protein: CSARPTATNEKLFF.